A selection of T cell receptor beta chains follows, all from one sample in a study of blood T cell repertoires in COVID-19. Generated by immunoSEQ multiplex PCR, the TCRdb table keeps only in-frame clones and is missing some. The sample holds some 210,000 clones, roughly 86% seen once. Material for sequencing was PBMCs or T cells enriched from blood (not recorded which). The receptors shown here come from a man aged 18 to 30 with acute COVID-19. Each CDR3 is given with its conserved first and last residue. D genes are given only for firm matches. A row's size may be missing; if present it is once, few, many or a size class.

cdr3_aa: CASSLDRGPKAEAFF
cdr3_nt: TGTGCCAGCAGTCTCGACAGGGGGCCTAAGGCTGAAGCTTTCTTT
clone_size: -
v_call: TRBV28
d_call: TRBD1
j_call: TRBJ1-1

cdr3_aa: CASSTGGLWQETQYF
cdr3_nt: TGTGCCAGCAGCACAGGGGGCTTGTGGCAAGAGACCCAGTACTTC
clone_size: -
v_call: TRBV7-9
d_call: TRBD1
j_call: TRBJ2-5

cdr3_aa: CASSGLSGTGNDEQFF
cdr3_nt: TGTGCCAGCAGTGGGTTGAGTGGGACAGGGAATGATGAGCAGTTCTTC
clone_size: -
v_call: TRBV6-1
d_call: TRBD1
j_call: TRBJ2-1

cdr3_aa: CASSGGTGVNTEAFF
cdr3_nt: TGTGCCAGCAGCGGCGGGACAGGGGTGAACACTGAAGCTTTCTTT
clone_size: -
v_call: TRBV5-6
d_call: TRBD1
j_call: TRBJ1-1

cdr3_aa: CATRQGEYSPLHF
cdr3_nt: TGTGCCACCCGACAGGGGGAGTATTCACCCCTCCACTTT
clone_size: -
v_call: TRBV19
d_call: TRBD1
j_call: TRBJ1-6

cdr3_aa: CASSLGAISPLHF
cdr3_nt: TGTGCCAGCAGCTTAGGGGCAATATCACCCCTCCACTTT
clone_size: -
v_call: TRBV7-2
d_call: -
j_call: TRBJ1-6

cdr3_aa: CASSSVGGRMNTEAFF
cdr3_nt: TGTGCCAGCAGCTCCGTGGGGGGGAGGATGAACACTGAAGCTTTCTTT
clone_size: -
v_call: TRBV7-9
d_call: -
j_call: TRBJ1-1

cdr3_aa: CASSFGVWAGGTEAFF
cdr3_nt: TGTGCCAGCAGCTTCGGGGTCTGGGCAGGAGGGACTGAAGCTTTCTTT
clone_size: -
v_call: TRBV5-5
d_call: -
j_call: TRBJ1-1

cdr3_aa: CASSSNEQFF
cdr3_nt: TGTGCCAGCAGTTCTAATGAGCAGTTCTTC
clone_size: -
v_call: TRBV12-3/TRBV12-4
d_call: -
j_call: TRBJ2-1

cdr3_aa: CASSLSQTSGRSNEQFF
cdr3_nt: TGTGCCAGCAGCTTGTCCCAAACTAGCGGGAGGTCCAATGAGCAGTTCTTC
clone_size: -
v_call: TRBV5-4
d_call: TRBD2
j_call: TRBJ2-1

cdr3_aa: CASSLLLAGGMGGEQFF
cdr3_nt: TGTGCCAGCAGTTTACTCCTGGCGGGAGGGATGGGCGGCGAGCAGTTCTTC
clone_size: -
v_call: TRBV28
d_call: TRBD2
j_call: TRBJ2-1

cdr3_aa: CATSDLEGNQPQHF
cdr3_nt: TGTGCCACCAGTGATTTAGAGGGTAACCAGCCCCAGCATTTT
clone_size: -
v_call: TRBV24-1
d_call: -
j_call: TRBJ1-5

cdr3_aa: CASVRTGNTEAFF
cdr3_nt: TGTGCCAGCGTCCGGACAGGGAACACTGAAGCTTTCTTT
clone_size: -
v_call: TRBV6-5
d_call: TRBD1
j_call: TRBJ1-1

cdr3_aa: CASRPPSGRPYNEQFF
cdr3_nt: TGTGCCAGCAGACCCCCTAGCGGGAGACCCTACAATGAGCAGTTCTTC
clone_size: -
v_call: TRBV27
d_call: TRBD2
j_call: TRBJ2-1

cdr3_aa: CASSQITPTETSNQPQHF
cdr3_nt: TGTGCCAGCAGTCAGATTACCCCGACAGAAACTAGCAATCAGCCCCAGCATTTT
clone_size: -
v_call: TRBV2
d_call: -
j_call: TRBJ1-5

cdr3_aa: CAISESSEGAMHF
cdr3_nt: TGTGCCATCAGTGAGTCATCAGAGGGGGCGATGCATTTT
clone_size: -
v_call: TRBV10-3
d_call: TRBD1
j_call: TRBJ1-5

cdr3_aa: CASSQELAGGPDTQYF
cdr3_nt: TGCGCCAGCAGCCAAGAACTCGCGGGAGGGCCAGATACGCAGTATTTT
clone_size: -
v_call: TRBV4-3
d_call: TRBD2
j_call: TRBJ2-3

cdr3_aa: CASSHGQGAVEAFF
cdr3_nt: TGCGCCAGCAGCCATGGACAGGGAGCGGTTGAAGCTTTCTTT
clone_size: -
v_call: TRBV4-3
d_call: TRBD1
j_call: TRBJ1-1

cdr3_aa: CASSDTGQARYGYTF
cdr3_nt: TGTGCCAGCAGTGACACGGGACAGGCTCGATATGGCTACACCTTC
clone_size: -
v_call: TRBV6-4
d_call: TRBD1
j_call: TRBJ1-2

cdr3_aa: CAWSVSGTDTQYF
cdr3_nt: TGTGCCTGGAGTGTCTCGGGAACAGATACGCAGTATTTT
clone_size: -
v_call: TRBV30
d_call: -
j_call: TRBJ2-3

cdr3_aa: CAAREGVAGNTIYF
cdr3_nt: TGTGCCGCTAGGGAGGGAGTAGCTGGAAACACCATATATTTT
clone_size: -
v_call: TRBV6-5
d_call: -
j_call: TRBJ1-3

cdr3_aa: CASSGQGGYEQYF
cdr3_nt: TGTGCCAGCAGCGGACAGGGCGGCTACGAGCAGTACTTC
clone_size: -
v_call: TRBV27
d_call: TRBD1
j_call: TRBJ2-7

cdr3_aa: CASSPSYEQYF
cdr3_nt: TGTGCCAGCAGCCCATCCTACGAGCAGTACTTC
clone_size: -
v_call: TRBV2
d_call: -
j_call: TRBJ2-7

cdr3_aa: CASGNRDRGFAAFF
cdr3_nt: TGTGCCAGCGGGAACCGGGACAGGGGTTTTGCAGCTTTCTTT
clone_size: -
v_call: TRBV28
d_call: TRBD1
j_call: TRBJ1-1

cdr3_aa: CASSLEAGGQGYEQFF
cdr3_nt: TGTGCCAGCAGCTTAGAGGCCGGCGGACAGGGCTATGAGCAGTTCTTC
clone_size: -
v_call: TRBV7-6
d_call: TRBD1
j_call: TRBJ2-1

cdr3_aa: CAWSASGVATLTDTQYF
cdr3_nt: TGTGCCTGGAGTGCCTCCGGGGTAGCCACACTCACAGATACGCAGTATTTT
clone_size: -
v_call: TRBV30
d_call: -
j_call: TRBJ2-3

cdr3_aa: CASSFRLAGKETQYF
cdr3_nt: TGTGCCAGCAGTTTTAGGCTAGCGGGAAAAGAGACCCAGTACTTC
clone_size: once
v_call: TRBV28
d_call: TRBD2
j_call: TRBJ2-5

cdr3_aa: CASKGQVSTGELFF
cdr3_nt: TGTGCCAGCAAGGGACAGGTGTCCACCGGGGAGCTGTTTTTT
clone_size: -
v_call: TRBV11-2
d_call: TRBD1
j_call: TRBJ2-2

cdr3_aa: CASRDSPYGYTF
cdr3_nt: TGCGCCAGCCGGGACAGTCCCTATGGCTACACCTTC
clone_size: -
v_call: TRBV10-2
d_call: TRBD1
j_call: TRBJ1-2

cdr3_aa: CASSPQADTGELFF
cdr3_nt: TGTGCCAGCAGCCCCCAGGCAGACACCGGGGAGCTGTTTTTT
clone_size: -
v_call: TRBV9
d_call: -
j_call: TRBJ2-2

cdr3_aa: CASSSRDIGGRETQYF
cdr3_nt: TGTGCCAGCAGTTCCCGGGACATTGGAGGAAGAGAGACCCAGTACTTC
clone_size: -
v_call: TRBV6-5
d_call: -
j_call: TRBJ2-5

cdr3_aa: CASAPGPGYGYTF
cdr3_nt: TGTGCCAGCGCCCCAGGCCCTGGCTATGGCTACACCTTC
clone_size: -
v_call: TRBV5-4
d_call: -
j_call: TRBJ1-2

cdr3_aa: CSVELASYNEQFF
cdr3_nt: TGCAGCGTTGAATTAGCCTCATACAATGAGCAGTTCTTC
clone_size: -
v_call: TRBV29-1
d_call: -
j_call: TRBJ2-1

cdr3_aa: CASSISGDAYNEQFF
cdr3_nt: TGTGCCAGCAGTATAAGCGGGGATGCCTACAATGAGCAGTTCTTC
clone_size: -
v_call: TRBV27
d_call: TRBD2
j_call: TRBJ2-1

cdr3_aa: CASSLGGTSMDF
cdr3_nt: TGTGCCAGCAGCTTAGGGGGGACTTCCATGGATTTT
clone_size: -
v_call: TRBV7-9
d_call: -
j_call: TRBJ1-3

cdr3_aa: CASSDNEGGDGYTF
cdr3_nt: TGCGCCAGCAGTGATAACGAGGGAGGGGATGGCTACACCTTC
clone_size: -
v_call: TRBV10-2
d_call: -
j_call: TRBJ1-2

cdr3_aa: CASSSGGFGSEQYF
cdr3_nt: TGTGCCAGCAGTTCAGGGGGTTTCGGGAGCGAGCAGTACTTC
clone_size: -
v_call: TRBV28
d_call: -
j_call: TRBJ2-7

cdr3_aa: CSVDFGSGNEQFF
cdr3_nt: TGCAGCGTTGATTTCGGGAGCGGCAATGAGCAGTTCTTC
clone_size: -
v_call: TRBV29-1
d_call: -
j_call: TRBJ2-1

cdr3_aa: CASSPTLAGVKNTGELFF
cdr3_nt: TGTGCCAGCAGCCCGACCCTAGCGGGAGTTAAGAACACCGGGGAGCTGTTTTTT
clone_size: -
v_call: TRBV7-2
d_call: TRBD2
j_call: TRBJ2-2

cdr3_aa: CASSYGSRLEAFF
cdr3_nt: TGTGCCAGCAGTTACGGGAGCAGGTTGGAAGCTTTCTTT
clone_size: -
v_call: TRBV6-5
d_call: -
j_call: TRBJ1-1

cdr3_aa: CASSPGQGSNEQFF
cdr3_nt: TGTGCCAGCTCACCAGGACAGGGATCGAATGAGCAGTTCTTC
clone_size: -
v_call: TRBV18
d_call: TRBD1
j_call: TRBJ2-1

cdr3_aa: CASSSGLAGGFYEQYF
cdr3_nt: TGTGCCAGCTCCTCTGGACTAGCGGGAGGGTTCTACGAGCAGTACTTC
clone_size: -
v_call: TRBV5-6
d_call: TRBD2
j_call: TRBJ2-7

cdr3_aa: CASSSQFPGSTQYF
cdr3_nt: TGTGCCAGCAGCTCCCAATTCCCCGGGAGCACGCAGTATTTT
clone_size: -
v_call: TRBV11-2
d_call: -
j_call: TRBJ2-3

cdr3_aa: CATSAGGSADTQYF
cdr3_nt: TGTGCCACCAGTGCGGGCGGGAGCGCAGATACGCAGTATTTT
clone_size: -
v_call: TRBV24-1
d_call: TRBD2
j_call: TRBJ2-3

cdr3_aa: CASSYADQPQHF
cdr3_nt: TGTGCCAGCAGTTACGCGGATCAGCCCCAGCATTTT
clone_size: -
v_call: TRBV6-5
d_call: -
j_call: TRBJ1-5

cdr3_aa: CASSVGYNEQFF
cdr3_nt: TGTGCCAGCAGCGTCGGGTACAATGAGCAGTTCTTC
clone_size: once
v_call: TRBV9
d_call: -
j_call: TRBJ2-1

cdr3_aa: CSAKRGAGTEAFF
cdr3_nt: TGCAGCGCGAAGCGGGGGGCTGGCACTGAAGCTTTCTTT
clone_size: -
v_call: TRBV29-1
d_call: -
j_call: TRBJ1-1

cdr3_aa: CASSRGGDEAFF
cdr3_nt: TGTGCCAGCAGCCGGGGAGGGGATGAAGCTTTCTTT
clone_size: -
v_call: TRBV7-9
d_call: -
j_call: TRBJ1-1

cdr3_aa: CASSPELAGSYEQYF
cdr3_nt: TGTGCCAGCAGTCCCGAACTAGCGGGGTCCTACGAGCAGTACTTC
clone_size: -
v_call: TRBV28
d_call: TRBD2
j_call: TRBJ2-7

cdr3_aa: CASGASGYNEQFF
cdr3_nt: TGTGCCAGCGGGGCTAGCGGTTACAATGAGCAGTTCTTC
clone_size: once
v_call: TRBV27
d_call: TRBD2
j_call: TRBJ2-1

cdr3_aa: CASGPGQTYEQYF
cdr3_nt: TGTGCCAGCGGTCCGGGACAGACTTACGAGCAGTACTTC
clone_size: few
v_call: TRBV7-8
d_call: TRBD1
j_call: TRBJ2-7

cdr3_aa: CASSPRLAGGGASSTDTQYF
cdr3_nt: TGTGCCAGCAGTCCCAGACTAGCGGGTGGCGGGGCCTCTAGCACAGATACGCAGTATTTT
clone_size: -
v_call: TRBV28
d_call: TRBD2
j_call: TRBJ2-3

cdr3_aa: CASSLDRYRETQYF
cdr3_nt: TGTGCCAGCAGTTTGGACAGGTATCGGGAGACCCAGTACTTC
clone_size: -
v_call: TRBV27
d_call: TRBD1
j_call: TRBJ2-5

cdr3_aa: CASSTSTNTEAFF
cdr3_nt: TGTGCCAGCAGCACTAGCACGAACACTGAAGCTTTCTTT
clone_size: -
v_call: TRBV7-2
d_call: -
j_call: TRBJ1-1

cdr3_aa: CASSYGDRSYEQYF
cdr3_nt: TGCGCCAGCAGCTACGGGGACAGGAGCTACGAGCAGTACTTC
clone_size: -
v_call: TRBV5-1
d_call: TRBD1
j_call: TRBJ2-7

cdr3_aa: CASSQGGPSYSYNEQFF
cdr3_nt: TGCGCCAGCAGCCAAGGGGGCCCAAGTTACTCCTACAATGAGCAGTTCTTC
clone_size: -
v_call: TRBV4-1
d_call: -
j_call: TRBJ2-1

cdr3_aa: CASSRNTGELFF
cdr3_nt: TGTGCCAGCAGTCGGAACACCGGGGAGCTGTTTTTT
clone_size: once
v_call: TRBV6-4
d_call: -
j_call: TRBJ2-2

cdr3_aa: CASSGSGGTDTQYF
cdr3_nt: TGTGCCAGCAGCGGGAGTGGGGGCACAGATACGCAGTATTTT
clone_size: -
v_call: TRBV7-9
d_call: -
j_call: TRBJ2-3

cdr3_aa: CASSFSQGNEQFF
cdr3_nt: TGTGCCAGCAGCTTTTCCCAGGGGAATGAGCAGTTCTTC
clone_size: -
v_call: TRBV5-4
d_call: -
j_call: TRBJ2-1